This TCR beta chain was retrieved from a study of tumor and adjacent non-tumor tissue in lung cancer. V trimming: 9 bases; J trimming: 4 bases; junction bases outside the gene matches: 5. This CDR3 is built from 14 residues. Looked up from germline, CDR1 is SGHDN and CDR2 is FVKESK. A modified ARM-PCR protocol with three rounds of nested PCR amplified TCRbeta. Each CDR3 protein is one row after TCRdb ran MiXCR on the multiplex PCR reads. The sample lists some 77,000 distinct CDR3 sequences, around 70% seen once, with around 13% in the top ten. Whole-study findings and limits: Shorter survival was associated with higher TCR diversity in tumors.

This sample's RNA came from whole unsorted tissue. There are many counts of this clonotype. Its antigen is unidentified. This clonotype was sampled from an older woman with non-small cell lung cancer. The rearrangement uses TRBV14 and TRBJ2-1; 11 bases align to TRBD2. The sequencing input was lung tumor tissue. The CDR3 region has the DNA TGTGCCAGTAGGACTAGCGGGTCTTACAATGAGCAGTTCTTC. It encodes CASRTSGSYNEQFF.